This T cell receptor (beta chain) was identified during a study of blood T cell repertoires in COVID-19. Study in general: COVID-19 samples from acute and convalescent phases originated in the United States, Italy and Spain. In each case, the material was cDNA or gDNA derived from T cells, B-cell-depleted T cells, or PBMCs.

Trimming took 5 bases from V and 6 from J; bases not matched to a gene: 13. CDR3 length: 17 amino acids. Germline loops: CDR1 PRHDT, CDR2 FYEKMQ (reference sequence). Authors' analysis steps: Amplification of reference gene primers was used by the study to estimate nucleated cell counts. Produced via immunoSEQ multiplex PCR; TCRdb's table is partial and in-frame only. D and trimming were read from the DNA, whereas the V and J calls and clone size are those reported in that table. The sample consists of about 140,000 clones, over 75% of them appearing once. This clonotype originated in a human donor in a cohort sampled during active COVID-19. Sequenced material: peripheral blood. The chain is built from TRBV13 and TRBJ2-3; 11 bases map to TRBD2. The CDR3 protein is CASSLKIAGGRSDTQYF. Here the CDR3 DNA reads TGTGCCAGCAGCCTAAAAATAGCGGGAGGGCGTTCGGATACGCAGTATTTT.